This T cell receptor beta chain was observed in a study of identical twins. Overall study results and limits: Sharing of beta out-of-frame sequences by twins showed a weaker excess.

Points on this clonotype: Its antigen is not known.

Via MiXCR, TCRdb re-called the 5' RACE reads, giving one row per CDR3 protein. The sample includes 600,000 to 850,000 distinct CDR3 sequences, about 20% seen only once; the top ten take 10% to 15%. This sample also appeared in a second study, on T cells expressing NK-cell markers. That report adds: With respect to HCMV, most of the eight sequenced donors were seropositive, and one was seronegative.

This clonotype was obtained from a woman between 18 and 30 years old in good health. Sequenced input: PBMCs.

CDR3 sequence: CASSRGQGGARVQFF. The CDR3 region has the DNA TGCGCCAGCAGCCGAGGACAGGGGGGGGCTCGTGTGCAGTTCTTC. The rearrangement uses TRBV5-1 and TRBJ2-1; 10 nucleotides align to TRBD1. With 4 bases clipped from V and 12 bases from J, the junction kept 13 bases outside the gene matches. The CDR3 is 15 residues long. The V gene's germline CDR1 is SGHRS and CDR2 YFSETQ.